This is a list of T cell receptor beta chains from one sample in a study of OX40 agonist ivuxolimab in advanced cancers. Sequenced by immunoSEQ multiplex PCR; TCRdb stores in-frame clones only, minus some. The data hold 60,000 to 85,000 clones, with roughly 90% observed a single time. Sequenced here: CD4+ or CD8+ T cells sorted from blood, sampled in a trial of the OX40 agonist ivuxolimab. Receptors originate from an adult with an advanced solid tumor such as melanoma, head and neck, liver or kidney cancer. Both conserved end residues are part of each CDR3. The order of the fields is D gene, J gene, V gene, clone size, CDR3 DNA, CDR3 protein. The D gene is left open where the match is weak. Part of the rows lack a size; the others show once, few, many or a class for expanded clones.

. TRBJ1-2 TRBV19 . TGTGCCAGTACCCCAATGCAGGGCAACTATGGCTACACCTTC CASTPMQGNYGYTF
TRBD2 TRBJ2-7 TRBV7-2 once TGTGCCAGCAGCTTATCAATAGCGGGGGTCGGGGAGCAGTACTTC CASSLSIAGVGEQYF
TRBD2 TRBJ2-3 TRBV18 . TGTGCCAGCTCAGCCACTAGCGGGGGCACAGATACGCAGTATTTT CASSATSGGTDTQYF
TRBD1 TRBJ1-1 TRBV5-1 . TGCGCCAGCAGCAACAGGGGGGGCACTGAAGCTTTCTTT CASSNRGGTEAFF
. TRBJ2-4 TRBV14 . TGTGCCAGCAGCACAGATAGGAACATTCAGTACTTC CASSTDRNIQYF
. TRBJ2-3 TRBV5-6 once TGTGCCAGCAGCTCCCAGGGGGATACGCAGTATTTT CASSSQGDTQYF
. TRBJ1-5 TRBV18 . TGTGCCAGCTCACCTAGGGGGGATAGCAATCAGCCCCAGCATTTT CASSPRGDSNQPQHF
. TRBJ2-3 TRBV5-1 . TGCGCCAGCGCGGAGTCAGCGGATACGCAGTATTTT CASAESADTQYF
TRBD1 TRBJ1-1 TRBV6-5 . TGTGCCACCGCGACAGGGGGCGCCCCGGGCACTGAAGCTTTCTTT CATATGGAPGTEAFF
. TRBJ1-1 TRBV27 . TGTGCCAGCAGTCACCGAGGTACTGAAGCTTTCTTT CASSHRGTEAFF
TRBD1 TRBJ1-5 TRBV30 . TGTGCCTGGAGTGTACAGACAGGGTGGAATCAGCCCCAGCATTTT CAWSVQTGWNQPQHF
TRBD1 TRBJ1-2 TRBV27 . TGTGCCAGCAGTCCCAGGACAGGGGATAGTCTTCGTTATGGCTACACCTTC CASSPRTGDSLRYGYTF
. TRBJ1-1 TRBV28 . TGTGCCAGCAGTTTTTCCGAAGGCGGACGGGGAGCTTTCTTT CASSFSEGGRGAFF
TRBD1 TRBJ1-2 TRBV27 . TGTGCCAGCAGTTTCCTTGGACAGGGCTCTGTTGGCTACACCTTC CASSFLGQGSVGYTF
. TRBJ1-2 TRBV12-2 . TGTGCAAGTCGCCACGGACAGGGGAGATATGGCTACACCTTC CASRHGQGRYGYTF
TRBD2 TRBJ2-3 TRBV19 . TGTGCCAGCACTAGCGGGATGGCAGATACGCAGTATTTT CASTSGMADTQYF
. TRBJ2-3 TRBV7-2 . TGTGCCAGCAGCTTGCTAGGACTCTACACAGATACGCAGTATTTT CASSLLGLYTDTQYF
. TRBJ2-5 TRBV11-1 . TGTGCCAGCAGCTTAGGGGAGTCAGAGACCCAGTACTTC CASSLGESETQYF
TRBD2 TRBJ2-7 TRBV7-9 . TGTGCCAGCAGCTTAGCGTTAGCGGGAGTTCCCGAGCAGTACTTC CASSLALAGVPEQYF
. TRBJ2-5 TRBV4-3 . TGCGCCAGCAGCCAAGTCGCGGGGCAGGAGACCCAGTACTTC CASSQVAGQETQYF
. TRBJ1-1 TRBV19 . TGTGCCAGTAACCGGGTAGGTTCCCCCATGAACACTGAAGCTTTCTTT CASNRVGSPMNTEAFF
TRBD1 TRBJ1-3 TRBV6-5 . TGTGCCACCAGACAGGGAGATAATGGAAACACCATATATTTT CATRQGDNGNTIYF
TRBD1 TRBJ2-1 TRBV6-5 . TGTGCCAGCAGTTATGTCAGGGGGAAGGACAATGAGCAGTTCTTC CASSYVRGKDNEQFF
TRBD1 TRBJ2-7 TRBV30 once TGTGCCTGGGCAACAGGGGGCTCCTACGAGCAGTACTTC CAWATGGSYEQYF
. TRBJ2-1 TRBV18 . TGTGCCAGCTCACTACTCGACCTCAATGAGCAGTTCTTC CASSLLDLNEQFF
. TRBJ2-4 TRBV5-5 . TGTGCCAGCGGGGAACCCGGCGCGAACATTCAGTACTTC CASGEPGANIQYF
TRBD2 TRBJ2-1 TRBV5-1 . TGCGCCAGCAGCTCAACCGGGACTAGCGTCCCCGAGCAGTTCTTC CASSSTGTSVPEQFF
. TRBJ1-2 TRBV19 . TGTGCCAGTAGTAAAAACAGCAACTATGGCTACACCTTC CASSKNSNYGYTF
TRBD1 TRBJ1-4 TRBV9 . TGTGCCAGCAGCGGGGACAGGGGATACGAAAAACTGTTTTTT CASSGDRGYEKLFF
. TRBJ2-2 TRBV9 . TGTGCCAGCAGCGTAGTGGGGAACACCGGGGAGCTGTTTTTT CASSVVGNTGELFF
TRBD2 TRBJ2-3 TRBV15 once TGTGCCACCAGCAGAGATAGGCGGGAGACTACCACAGATACGCAGTATTTT CATSRDRRETTTDTQYF
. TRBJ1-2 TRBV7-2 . TGTGCCAGCAGCTTAGCCGGGATTGGCTACACCTTC CASSLAGIGYTF
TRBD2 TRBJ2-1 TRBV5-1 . TGCGCCAGCAGCTTGGCGCGGACTAGCGGGAGTGATGAGCAGTTCTTC CASSLARTSGSDEQFF
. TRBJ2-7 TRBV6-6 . TGTGCCAGCAGTCCCCCAGGCTCACTCCTCGAGCAGTACTTC CASSPPGSLLEQYF
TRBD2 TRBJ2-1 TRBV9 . TGTGCCAGCAGCGTAGAGGGACTAGCGGGCAATGAGCAGTTCTTC CASSVEGLAGNEQFF
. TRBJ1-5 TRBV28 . TGTGCCAGCAGACTCGACGGGTATCAGCCCCAGCATTTT CASRLDGYQPQHF
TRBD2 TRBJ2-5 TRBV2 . TGTGCCGGAGGAAAAATCCGGGAGGAGCAGTACTTC CAGGKIREEQYF
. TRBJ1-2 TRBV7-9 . TGTGCCAGCAGCTTAGCACGAGGGGCGCAGAACTATGGCTACACCTTC CASSLARGAQNYGYTF
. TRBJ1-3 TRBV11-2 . TGTGCCAGCAGCTTAAAAGAGGCCAGAAACACCATATATTTT CASSLKEARNTIYF
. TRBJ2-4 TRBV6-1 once TGTGCCAGCAGTGAAGCTAGGACGTCCTTCCCAAAGGACATTCAGTACTTC CASSEARTSFPKDIQYF
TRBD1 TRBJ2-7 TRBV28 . TGTGCCAGCAGTCCTTCCCCGGGACAGGGGCTCGAGCAGTACTTC CASSPSPGQGLEQYF
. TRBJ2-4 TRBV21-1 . TGTGCCAGCCGAAGGGTTGCCAAAAACATTCAGTACTTC CASRRVAKNIQYF
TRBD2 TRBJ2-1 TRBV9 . TGTGCCAGCAGCGTAGTGGGAGCGGGAGGTTTCCACAATGAGCAGTTCTTC CASSVVGAGGFHNEQFF
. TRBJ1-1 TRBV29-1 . TGCAGCGGGGGGAACACTGAAGCTTTCTTT CSGGNTEAFF
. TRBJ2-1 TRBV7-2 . TGTGCCAGCAGCTTAGCGCGAGGACCCAGTAGAGACAATGAGCAGTTCTTC CASSLARGPSRDNEQFF
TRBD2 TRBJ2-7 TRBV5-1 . TGCGCCAGCAGGAGACTAGCGGGGGCGTCCTACGAGCAGTACTTC CASRRLAGASYEQYF
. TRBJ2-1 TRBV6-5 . TGTGCCAGCAGCACTTACAATGAGCAGTTCTTC CASSTYNEQFF
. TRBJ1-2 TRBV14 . TGTGCCAGCAGCCCGACAGTTTTCGGAGGCTACACCTTC CASSPTVFGGYTF
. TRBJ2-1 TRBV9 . TGTGCCAGCAGCGAAGCAGGGGCCCTGTACAATGAGCAGTTCTTC CASSEAGALYNEQFF
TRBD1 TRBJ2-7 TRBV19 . TGTGCCAGTAAGGTGGACAGGAATTCCTACGAGCAGTACTTC CASKVDRNSYEQYF
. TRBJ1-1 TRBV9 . TGTGCCAGCAGCGCGACGGGGGTCAACACTGAAGCTTTCTTT CASSATGVNTEAFF
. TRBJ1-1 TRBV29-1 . TGCAGCGTTGACCCCCTCGGGGGGCAATTAAACACTGAAGCTTTCTTT CSVDPLGGQLNTEAFF
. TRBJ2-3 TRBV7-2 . TGTGCCAGCGGGGGGCCCGACACAGATACGCAGTATTTT CASGGPDTDTQYF
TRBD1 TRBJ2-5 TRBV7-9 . TGTGCCAGCAGCTTAGGGCAGGGGGCAGGAGAGACCCAGTACTTC CASSLGQGAGETQYF
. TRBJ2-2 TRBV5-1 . TGCGCCAGCACACTGGACCCGACTATCGGGGAGCTGTTTTTT CASTLDPTIGELFF